Below are 18 T cell receptor beta chains sequenced from a single sample in a study of blood T cell repertoires in COVID-19. The protocol was immunoSEQ multiplex PCR, while the TCRdb copy is restricted to in-frame clones and leaves out a portion. The sample lists over 90,000 clones, around 90% occurring once. Sequencing input: peripheral blood. All receptors come from a man between 45 and 60 years old with active COVID-19.

This chain uses TRBV11-2 with TRBJ2-7; 9 bases agree with TRBD1. Germline V lookup: CDR1 SGHAT, CDR2 FQNNGV. Trimming removed 5 bases from V and 3 bases from J; junction bases left unmatched: 5. The CDR3 is made up of 14 amino acids. CDR3 sequence: CASSPRTGDYEQYF. The CDR3, as DNA: TGTGCCAGCAGCCCGAGGACAGGGGACTACGAGCAGTACTTC.

The chain joins TRBV3-1 (or the pseudogene TRBV3-2) to TRBJ2-2; no firm D call. The germline gives CDR1 LGHDT, CDR2 YNNKEL (reference sequence). The CDR3 length is 14 residues. V lost 1 base, J lost 4 bases, and 7 bases lay in between. The CDR3 nucleotides are TGTGCCAGCAGCCAAGGGTGGGCCACCGGGGAGCTGTTTTTT. As protein: CASSQGWATGELFF.

The gene calls are TRBV6-4 and TRBJ2-6; D unresolved. Trimming left V 5 bases short and J 1 base short, with 6 bases between. Germline values: CDR1 MRHNA, CDR2 SNTAGT. The CDR3 runs 14 residues. This CDR3 reads CASSTNSGANVLTF. The CDR3 DNA reads as TGTGCCAGCAGTACAAATTCTGGGGCCAACGTCCTGACTTTC.

The rearrangement links TRBV5-1 to TRBJ1-3, with 8 bases matching TRBD1. Germline V CDR1 and CDR2: SGHRS, YFSETQ. Unmatched junction bases numbered 10, after V lost 5 bases and J lost 3 bases. There are 16 residues in the CDR3. The CDR3 region is CASRLSPGQDGNTIYF. The CDR3 coding sequence is TGCGCCAGCAGACTTTCACCGGGACAGGATGGAAACACCATATATTTT.

This clone was seen just once. J is TRBJ2-3 and V is TRBV7-3; 9 nucleotides align to TRBD2. Germline V CDR1 and CDR2: SGHTA, FQGTGA. The CDR3 consists of 15 residues. The V and J ends lost 2 bases and 4 bases, in that order; junction bases with no gene match: 4. The CDR3 coding sequence is TGTGCCAGCAGCTTAGCGGGGGGGCGGCCAGATACGCAGTATTTT. This translates into CASSLAGGRPDTQYF. Full variable domain (remainder filled in from reference TRBV7-3 and TRBJ2-3): GAGVSQTPSNKVTEKGKYVELRCDPISGHTALYWYRQSLGQGPEFLIYFQGTGAADDSGLPNDRFFAVRPEGSVSTLKIQRTERGDSAVYLCASSLAGGRPDTQYFGPGTRLTVL.

The chain links TRBV30 to TRBJ1-1, with 8 bases aligning to TRBD1. The CDR3 loop spans 13 amino acids. The J segment lost 4 bases and the V segment lost 2 bases, leaving 3 bases of the junction unmatched. Germline lookup yields CDR1 GTSNPN and CDR2 SVGIG (reference sequence). CDR3 bases: TGTGCCTGGAGTCAGGGGGCGGGCACTGAAGCTTTCTTT. Translation: CAWSQGAGTEAFF.

The chain joins TRBV2 to TRBJ2-2; D call uncertain. The CDR3 contains 14 residues. Germline V gene lookup returns CDR1 SNHLY and CDR2 FYNNEI. With 6 bases removed from V and 1 base from J, the gap between germline ends came to 9 bases. The chain's CDR3 is CASRTFMNTGELFF. CDR3 in DNA: TGTGCCAGCAGGACTTTCATGAACACCGGGGAGCTGTTTTTT.

The chain joins TRBV5-1 to TRBJ1-3; 7 nucleotides align to TRBD1. This CDR3 has 16 residues. Germline trimming cut 6 bases from V and 1 base from J; bases unmatched to any gene: 10. Germline lookup yields CDR1 SGHRS and CDR2 YFSETQ. The CDR3: CASTTGVPTSGNTIYF. In DNA, the CDR3 is TGCGCCAGCACCACAGGGGTACCTACTTCTGGAAACACCATATATTTT.

The genes are TRBV4-3 and TRBJ2-1; 11 bases match TRBD2. Germline CDR1 is LGHNA and CDR2 is YSLEER. The CDR3 loop spans 16 amino acids. J was trimmed by 9 bases and V by 0 bases; bases with no gene match: 7. CDR3 DNA: TGCGCCAGCAGCCAAGATGTTAGCGGGGGGGCTGGTGAGCAGTTCTTC. Its protein is CASSQDVSGGAGEQFF.

This rearrangement joins TRBV9 to TRBJ2-1; D remains ambiguous. Looked up from germline, CDR1 is SGDLS and CDR2 is YYNGEE. The CDR3 has 11 residues. V shed 4 bases and J shed 6 bases, with 5 bases lying between them. DNA of the CDR3: TGTGCCAGCAGCTCTTCCAATGAGCAGTTCTTC. It specifies CASSSSNEQFF.

The chain has TRBV19 and TRBJ2-7; 15 bases line up with TRBD2. Germline lookup yields CDR1 LNHDA and CDR2 SQIVND (reference sequence). V dropped 3 bases and J dropped 6; count of bases not matched to a gene: 3. CDR3 length: 15 residues. DNA for the CDR3: TGTGCCAGTAGTATGGGACTAGCGGGGGGATCCGAGCAGTACTTC. Translating gives CASSMGLAGGSEQYF. The whole variable domain, remainder taken from reference TRBV19 and TRBJ2-7, is DGGITQSPKYLFRKEGQNVTLSCEQNLNHDAMYWYRQDPGQGLRLIYYSQIVNDFQKGDIAEGYSVSREKKESFPLTVTSAQKNPTAFYLCASSMGLAGGSEQYFGPGTRLTVT.

This chain joins TRBV12-3 or TRBV12-4 and TRBJ1-4; D is perhaps TRBD1 (5 bases). V was shortened by 6 bases and J by 8 bases, with 13 bases between the two germline ends. This CDR3 has 13 amino acids. The CDR3 DNA is TGTGCCAGCAGGCCCGACAGTAGCGAAAAACTGTTTTTT. Translating it yields CASRPDSSEKLFF.

V usage is TRBV5-6 and J usage is TRBJ2-1; D is uncertain. The length of the CDR3 is 14 residues. Trimming removed 0 bases from V and 2 bases from J, with 6 bases in between. In germline, CDR1 is SGHDT, CDR2 YYEEEE. DNA for the CDR3: TGTGCCAGCAGCTTGGACAGAACCTACAATGAGCAGTTCTTC. Translating gives CASSLDRTYNEQFF.

V and J are TRBV3-1 (or the pseudogene TRBV3-2) and TRBJ2-1, with a possible D match to TRBD2 (7 bases). V lost 0 bases and J lost 7, with 19 bases in between. The CDR3 is 17 amino acids. CDR1 and CDR2 (germline): LGHDT, YNNKEL (reference sequence). This chain's CDR3 is CASSQDGVGGARNEQFF. In DNA, the CDR3 is TGTGCCAGCAGCCAAGATGGGGTAGGGGGGGCTCGGAATGAGCAGTTCTTC.

The chain combines TRBV20-1 with TRBJ2-1; 11 positions agree with TRBD2. Germline CDR1 is DFQATT and CDR2 is SNEGSKA (reference sequence). The CDR3 length is 14 residues. The V gene end was trimmed by 3 bases and the J gene end by 7 bases; junction bases not matched to a gene: 5. CDR3 protein: CSASVSGGVNEQFF. CDR3 DNA sequence: TGCAGTGCTAGTGTTAGCGGGGGGGTTAATGAGCAGTTCTTC.

This chain uses TRBV14 with TRBJ2-5, with 11 positions matching TRBD2. The CDR3 spans 14 residues. Trimming took 3 bases from V and 7 from J; bases not matched to a gene: 4. Germline CDR1 reads SGHDN; CDR2 reads FVKESK. Here the CDR3 DNA reads TGTGCCAGCAGCCAGGGGACTAGCGGCGGGACCCAGTACTTC. It yields the protein CASSQGTSGGTQYF.

The V call is TRBV6-6, the J call TRBJ1-3, with 9 bases fitting TRBD1. Germline V gene lookup returns CDR1 MNHNY and CDR2 SVGAGI (reference sequence). V lost 1 base to trimming and J lost 2 bases; unmatched junction nucleotides: 3. The CDR3 contains 16 residues. The CDR3 is CASSYWGDRAGNTIYF. For the CDR3, the DNA is TGTGCCAGCAGTTACTGGGGGGACAGGGCTGGAAACACCATATATTTT.

The rearrangement links TRBV6-1 to TRBJ1-1, with unresolved D. The germline V gene has CDR1 MNHNS and CDR2 SASEGT. This CDR3 has 12 residues. V was pared by 2 bases and J by 10 bases, with 11 bases between. In nucleotides, the CDR3 is TGTGCCAGCAGTGAATGGAGGGATGGAGCTTTCTTT. Amino acids: CASSEWRDGAFF.